The 8 T cell receptor beta chains below come from one sample, sequenced in a study of shared clonotypes between healthy human individuals (dated by TCRdb to 2020 to 2021). The protocol used for the library was the immunoSEQ multiplex PCR assay. TCRdb obtained this table from immuneACCESS and retained in-frame rearrangements with V and J assigned. These tables miss some clones; where compared with another copy, unresolved V genes account for less than half of the shortfall, and the remainder is unexplained. The sample contains more than 2,000,000 clones, roughly 93% of them found a single time. The top ten clones comprise under 0.45% of the sample. Sequences were obtained from naive CD4+ T cells from PBMCs. The cell subset or site label corresponds to: CD45RA+ positively selected. These receptors all come from a man aged 18 to 35 in good health. Some clones in this sample may be carry-over from other donors' samples.

The chain couples TRBV30 to TRBJ2-7; possible D gene TRBD1, 6 bases. Trimming stripped 1 base from V and 5 bases from J, with 9 bases between. Germline V gives CDR1 GTSNPN, CDR2 SVGIG (reference sequence). The CDR3 runs 12 residues. The CDR3 DNA follows: TGTGCCTGGAGTGAACAGGGCCACGAGCAGTACTTC. This codes for CAWSEQGHEQYF.

This chain's CDR3 is CASSYSTPGGYTF. Here the CDR3 DNA reads TGTGCCAGCAGTTACTCGACTCCCGGGGGCTACACCTTC. This chain uses TRBV6-6 with TRBJ1-2; D is ambiguous. The V gene lost 0 bases and the J gene lost 8 bases, with 10 bases spanning the gap. The CDR3 totals 13 residues. Germline values: CDR1 MNHNY, CDR2 SVGAGI (reference sequence).

The V gene is TRBV5-1, the J gene TRBJ2-5; D is undetermined. In germline, CDR1 is SGHRS, CDR2 YFSETQ. V dropped 6 bases and J dropped 5 bases, with 14 bases sitting between them. This CDR3 has 13 residues. CDR3: CASNPSVGETQYF. CDR3 DNA: TGCGCCAGCAATCCGAGTGTAGGGGAGACCCAGTACTTC.

This rearrangement joins TRBV28 to TRBJ1-2; 9 nucleotides line up with TRBD1. CDR3 length: 15 residues. V lost 3 bases to trimming and J lost 8 bases; unmatched junction nucleotides: 10. Germline V lookup: CDR1 MDHEN, CDR2 SYDVKM. CDR3 coding DNA: TGTGCCAGCAGTTTCGGGACAGGGAGGTTAAGCGGCTACACCTTC. Its translation: CASSFGTGRLSGYTF.

V and J are TRBV7-3 and TRBJ2-1; 14 nucleotides line up with TRBD2. Germline V gene data show CDR1 as SGHTA and CDR2 as FQGTGA. Trimming cost V 2 bases and J 8 bases; bases outside gene matches: 5. The CDR3 consists of 16 residues. CDR3 nucleotide sequence: TGTGCCAGCAGCTTACACGGGACTAGCGGGAGCTATGAGCAGTTCTTC. It encodes CASSLHGTSGSYEQFF.

The CDR3 nucleotides are TGTGCCAGCAGCCCCAGGGGGCTACCGAACACTGAAGCTTTCTTT. It is translated as CASSPRGLPNTEAFF. The rearrangement uses TRBV7-3 and TRBJ1-1; 8 bases are a match to TRBD1. The germline V gene has CDR1 SGHTA and CDR2 FQGTGA. CDR3 length: 15 residues. V gave up 5 bases and J gave up 1 base; unmatched junction bases: 6.

The chain couples TRBV29-1 to TRBJ1-2; tentative D call: TRBD1 (6 bases). This CDR3 contains 16 residues. With 0 bases removed from V and 2 bases from J, the gap between germline ends came to 16 bases. CDR1 and CDR2 from the germline V gene are SQVTM and ANQGSEA. Written as DNA, the CDR3 is TGCAGCGTTGAAGATCGTCAGGGGCGGTTAAACTATGGCTACACCTTC. Residues: CSVEDRQGRLNYGYTF.

This sequence joins TRBV4-3 and TRBJ2-1; 11 positions match TRBD2. The germline V gene encodes CDR1 LGHNA and CDR2 YSLEER. The CDR3 length is 17 residues. Trimming cost V 6 bases and J 8 bases; bases outside gene matches: 15. CDR3 in amino acids: CASRAVAGGRDLDEQFF. CDR3 sequence (DNA): TGCGCCAGCAGGGCGGTAGCGGGAGGGCGGGATTTGGATGAGCAGTTCTTC.